The rows below give T cell receptor beta chains drawn from one sample of a study of T cell responses to AZD1222 COVID-19 vaccine. Profiled with immunoSEQ multiplex PCR; TCRdb holds only in-frame clones, not every one. The sample lists approximately 190,000 clones, under 95% occurring once. Sample: peripheral blood, taken on day 0 of AZD1222 vaccination. These receptors originate from an adult in good health. The conserved cysteine and the conserved F or W are not part of the CDR3 here. A D gene is named only where the DNA matches it firmly. The size entry is marked missing in some rows and otherwise reads once, few, many or a size class.

v_call clone_size d_call cdr3_aa
TRBV5-1 - - ASSSIADSYEQY
TRBV12-5 medium-sized TRBD1 ASGLVHRGPDQPQH
TRBV28 - TRBD1 ASSSGTGEDEQF
TRBV29-1 - - SVLGGIEHYGYT
TRBV25-1 - - ASSEYWERSYNEQF
TRBV6-4 - TRBD1 ASSAGTAPDEQF
TRBV27 - TRBD2 ASSYSGGEGFFEQY
TRBV5-4 - TRBD2 ASSPGTSISLEQY
TRBV7-8 - TRBD1 ASKDRMDNSPLH
TRBV9 once - ASSITSTDTQY
TRBV5-1 - - ASSQDPAGTNYEQY
TRBV19 - - ASSTSQETQY
TRBV7-9 - - ASSFQRGSRVVSEQY
TRBV3-1/TRBV3-2 - - ASSLDDEQF
TRBV7-9 - - ASSSGAGTSSTIY